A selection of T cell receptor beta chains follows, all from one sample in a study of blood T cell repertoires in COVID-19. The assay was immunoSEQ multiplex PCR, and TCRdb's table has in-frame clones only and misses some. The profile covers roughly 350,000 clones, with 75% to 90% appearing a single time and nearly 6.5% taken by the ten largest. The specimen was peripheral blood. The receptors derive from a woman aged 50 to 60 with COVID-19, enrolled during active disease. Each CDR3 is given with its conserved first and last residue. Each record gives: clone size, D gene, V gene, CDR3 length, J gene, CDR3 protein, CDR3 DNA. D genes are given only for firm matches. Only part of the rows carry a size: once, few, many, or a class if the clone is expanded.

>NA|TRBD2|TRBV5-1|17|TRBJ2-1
CASSLGASGSSNNEQFF
TGCGCCAGCAGCTTGGGTGCTAGCGGGAGTAGCAACAATGAGCAGTTCTTC
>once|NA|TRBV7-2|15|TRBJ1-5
CASSLVRAAGQPQHF
TGTGCCAGCAGCTTAGTACGGGCCGCGGGGCAGCCCCAGCATTTT
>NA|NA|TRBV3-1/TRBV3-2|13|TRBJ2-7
CASSQDRFQGKYF
TGTGCCAGCAGCCAAGATCGTTTCCAGGGGAAGTACTTC
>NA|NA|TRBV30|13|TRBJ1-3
CAWSVTGGNTIYF
TGTGCCTGGAGTGTCACAGGGGGAAACACCATATATTTT
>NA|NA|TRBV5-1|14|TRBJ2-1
CASSLGGSYNEQFF
TGCGCCAGCAGCTTAGGGGGTTCCTACAATGAGCAGTTCTTC
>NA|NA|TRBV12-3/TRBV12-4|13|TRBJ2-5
CASSSTGLETQYF
TGTGCCAGCAGTTCTACAGGATTGGAGACCCAGTACTTC
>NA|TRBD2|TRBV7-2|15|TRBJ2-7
CASSLAPAGVIEQYF
TGTGCCAGCAGTTTAGCTCCAGCGGGAGTAATCGAGCAGTACTTC
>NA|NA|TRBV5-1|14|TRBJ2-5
CASNRRQGGETQYF
TGCGCCAGCAATCGGCGACAGGGAGGAGAGACCCAGTACTTC
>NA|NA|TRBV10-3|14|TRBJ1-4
CAISAETLNEKLFF
TGTGCCATCAGTGCCGAGACATTAAATGAAAAACTGTTTTTT
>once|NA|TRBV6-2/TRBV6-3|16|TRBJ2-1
CASSMWSASSYNEQFF
TGTGCCAGCAGCATGTGGTCCGCTAGCTCCTACAATGAGCAGTTCTTC
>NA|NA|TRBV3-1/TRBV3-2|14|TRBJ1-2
CASSQGGRGYGYTF
TGTGCCAGCAGCCAAGGGGGCAGGGGCTATGGCTACACCTTC
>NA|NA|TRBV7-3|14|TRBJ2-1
CASSSANQGHEQFF
TGTGCCAGCAGCTCAGCCAATCAGGGGCATGAGCAGTTCTTC
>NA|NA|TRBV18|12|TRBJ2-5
CASSPRSETQYF
TGTGCCAGCTCACCCAGGTCAGAGACCCAGTACTTC
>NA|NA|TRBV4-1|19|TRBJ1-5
CASSQEDSSDRLLGQPQHF
TGCGCCAGCAGCCAAGAAGACAGTTCGGATCGTCTTTTGGGTCAGCCCCAGCATTTT
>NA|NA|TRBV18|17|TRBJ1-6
CASSPNPFGHYNSPLHF
TGTGCCAGCTCACCTAACCCTTTCGGACACTATAATTCACCCCTCCACTTT
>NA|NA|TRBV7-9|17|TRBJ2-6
CASSSPRGVSGANVLTF
TGTGCCAGCAGCTCCCCGCGAGGTGTCTCTGGGGCCAACGTCCTGACTTTC
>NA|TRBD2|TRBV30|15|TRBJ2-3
CAARWSGRYTDTQYF
TGTGCGGCCCGGTGGAGCGGGAGGTACACAGATACGCAGTATTTT
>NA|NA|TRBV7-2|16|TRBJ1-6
CASSARQSSYNSPLHF
TGTGCCAGCAGCGCTCGACAGAGCTCCTATAATTCACCCCTCCACTTT
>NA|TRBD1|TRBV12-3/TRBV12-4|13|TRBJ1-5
CASSLTGDQPQHF
TGTGCCAGCAGTTTGACAGGGGACCAGCCCCAGCATTTT
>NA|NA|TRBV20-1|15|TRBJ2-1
CSASTGWSSYNEQFF
TGCAGTGCTAGTACGGGGTGGAGCTCCTACAATGAGCAGTTCTTC
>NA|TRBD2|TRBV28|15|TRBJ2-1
CASLPRGLAGREQFF
TGTGCCAGTTTACCCCGAGGTCTAGCGGGACGGGAGCAGTTCTTC
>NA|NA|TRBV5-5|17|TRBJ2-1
CASTRGASRASYNEQFF
TGTGCCAGCACCCGGGGTGCCTCGAGGGCCTCCTACAATGAGCAGTTCTTC
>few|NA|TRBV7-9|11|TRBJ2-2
CASSFEGELFF
TGTGCCAGCAGCTTTGAGGGAGAGCTGTTTTTT
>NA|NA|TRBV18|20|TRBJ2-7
CASSPTLETRNTWSSYEQYF
TGTGCCAGCTCACCAACCCTAGAGACGAGAAATACCTGGAGCTCCTACGAGCAGTACTTC
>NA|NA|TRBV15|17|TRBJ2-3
CATSRPSPGRSTDTQYF
TGTGCCACCAGCAGGCCCTCGCCAGGGCGTAGCACAGATACGCAGTATTTT
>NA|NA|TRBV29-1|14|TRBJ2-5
CSVEGGVDQETQYF
TGCAGCGTTGAAGGGGGAGTGGACCAAGAGACCCAGTACTTC
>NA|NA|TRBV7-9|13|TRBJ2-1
CASSLAPGNWKFF
TGTGCCAGCAGCTTAGCGCCAGGCAACTGGAAGTTCTTC
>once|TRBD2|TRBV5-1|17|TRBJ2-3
CASSLELAGATADTQYF
TGCGCCAGCAGCTTGGAACTAGCGGGGGCTACCGCCGATACGCAGTATTTT
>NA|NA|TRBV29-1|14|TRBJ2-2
CSAPTEGNTGELFF
TGCAGCGCCCCGACGGAGGGGAACACCGGGGAGCTGTTTTTT
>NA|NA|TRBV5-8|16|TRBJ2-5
CASSLGRIVGQETQYF
TGTGCCAGCAGCTTGGGCCGGATCGTCGGGCAAGAGACCCAGTACTTC
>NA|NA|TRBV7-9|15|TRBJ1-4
CASSLYRPTNEKLFF
TGTGCCAGCAGCTTATACAGGCCTACTAATGAAAAACTGTTTTTT
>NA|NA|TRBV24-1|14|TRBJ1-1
CATSGGTTNTEAFF
TGTGCCACCAGTGGGGGGACAACGAACACTGAAGCTTTCTTT
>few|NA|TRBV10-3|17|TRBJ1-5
CAISAFFGGSTIRTQHF
TGTGCCATCAGCGCCTTTTTCGGGGGTTCCACAATCAGGACCCAGCATTTT
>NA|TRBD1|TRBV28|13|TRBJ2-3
CASRTGGTDTQYF
TGTGCCAGCAGGACAGGGGGCACGGATACGCAGTATTTT
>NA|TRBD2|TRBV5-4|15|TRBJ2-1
CASSLGSGRGNEQFF
TGTGCCAGCAGCTTGGGTAGCGGGAGGGGCAATGAGCAGTTCTTC
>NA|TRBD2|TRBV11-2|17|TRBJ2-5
CASSSHTGLAGGETQYF
TGTGCCAGCAGCTCCCATACCGGACTAGCGGGAGGAGAGACCCAGTACTTC
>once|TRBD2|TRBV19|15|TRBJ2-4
CATGLAVLAKNIQYF
TGTGCCACGGGACTAGCGGTGTTAGCCAAAAACATTCAGTACTTC
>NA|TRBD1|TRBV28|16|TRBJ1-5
CASSLIGTGGNQPQHF
TGTGCCAGCAGTTTAATAGGGACAGGGGGTAATCAGCCCCAGCATTTT
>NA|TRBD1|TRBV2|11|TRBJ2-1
CASSATGTQFF
TGTGCCAGCAGCGCGACAGGGACGCAGTTCTTC
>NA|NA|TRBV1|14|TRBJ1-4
CTSRPGQPNEKLFF
TGCACCAGCAGGCCGGGACAGCCAAATGAAAAACTGTTTTTT
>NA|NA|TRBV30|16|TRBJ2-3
CAWRGHGGSSTDTQYF
TGTGCCTGGAGGGGCCATGGCGGGTCTAGCACAGATACGCAGTATTTT
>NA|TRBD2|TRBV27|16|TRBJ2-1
CASSPPPTSGRLWQFF
TGTGCCAGCAGTCCCCCCCCGACTAGCGGGAGATTATGGCAGTTCTTC
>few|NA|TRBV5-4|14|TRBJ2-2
CASSLIRDTGELFF
TGTGCCAGCAGCTTGATTCGAGACACCGGGGAGCTGTTTTTT
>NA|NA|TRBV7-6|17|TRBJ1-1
CASSASTGTVLNTEAFF
TGTGCCAGCAGCGCCTCTACAGGGACCGTACTGAACACTGAAGCTTTCTTT
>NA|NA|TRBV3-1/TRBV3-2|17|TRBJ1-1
CASSQPRGRTANTEAFF
TGTGCCAGCAGCCAACCGAGGGGCCGGACAGCGAACACTGAAGCTTTCTTT
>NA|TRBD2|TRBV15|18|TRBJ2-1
CATSRETLAFEVWNEQFF
TGTGCCACCAGCAGAGAAACACTAGCGTTTGAGGTGTGGAATGAGCAGTTCTTC
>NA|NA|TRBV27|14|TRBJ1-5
CASRRTAGGGPQHF
TGTGCCAGCCGGAGGACAGCCGGCGGTGGGCCCCAGCATTTT
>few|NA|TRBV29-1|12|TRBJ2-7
CSVGRQTYEQYF
TGCAGCGTTGGACGACAAACCTACGAGCAGTACTTC
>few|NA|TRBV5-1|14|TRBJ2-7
CASSPEGNSYEQYF
TGCGCCAGCAGCCCGGAGGGGAACTCCTACGAGCAGTACTTC
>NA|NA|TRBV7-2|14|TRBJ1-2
CASSPDNWSYGYTF
TGTGCCAGCAGCCCCGATAACTGGAGCTATGGCTACACCTTC
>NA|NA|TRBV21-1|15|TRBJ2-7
CASSNSGRISYEQYF
TGTGCCAGCAGTAATAGCGGGAGAATCTCCTACGAGCAGTACTTC
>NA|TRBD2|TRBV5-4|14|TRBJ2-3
CASRPSGSPDTQYF
TGTGCCAGCAGGCCTAGCGGGAGCCCAGATACGCAGTATTTT
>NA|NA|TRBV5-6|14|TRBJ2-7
CASSLTHYSYEQYF
TGTGCCAGCAGCTTGACCCACTACTCCTACGAGCAGTACTTC
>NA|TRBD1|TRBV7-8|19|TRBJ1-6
CASSLLRTGTGTYNSPLHF
TGTGCCAGCAGCTTACTGAGAACCGGGACAGGGACCTATAATTCACCCCTCCACTTT
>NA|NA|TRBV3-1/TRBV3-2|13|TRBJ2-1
CASSRGDDNEQFF
TGTGCCAGCAGCCGCGGGGATGACAATGAGCAGTTCTTC
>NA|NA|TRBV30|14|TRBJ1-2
CAWSHSIGVNGYTF
TGTGCCTGGAGTCATTCCATCGGGGTAAATGGCTACACCTTC
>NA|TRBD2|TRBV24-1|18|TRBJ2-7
CATSDYGLAGAGAYEQYF
TGTGCCACCAGTGACTATGGACTAGCGGGAGCCGGGGCTTACGAGCAGTACTTC
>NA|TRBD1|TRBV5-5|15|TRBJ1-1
CASSTGQAGGTEAFF
TGTGCCAGCAGTACTGGACAGGCCGGGGGCACTGAAGCTTTCTTT
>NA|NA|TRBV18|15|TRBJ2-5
CASSPPLQRQETQYF
TGTGCCAGCTCACCACCGTTACAGAGACAAGAGACCCAGTACTTC
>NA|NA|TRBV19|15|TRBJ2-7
CASSMAGTASYEQYF
TGTGCCAGTAGTATGGCCGGGACTGCCTCCTACGAGCAGTACTTC